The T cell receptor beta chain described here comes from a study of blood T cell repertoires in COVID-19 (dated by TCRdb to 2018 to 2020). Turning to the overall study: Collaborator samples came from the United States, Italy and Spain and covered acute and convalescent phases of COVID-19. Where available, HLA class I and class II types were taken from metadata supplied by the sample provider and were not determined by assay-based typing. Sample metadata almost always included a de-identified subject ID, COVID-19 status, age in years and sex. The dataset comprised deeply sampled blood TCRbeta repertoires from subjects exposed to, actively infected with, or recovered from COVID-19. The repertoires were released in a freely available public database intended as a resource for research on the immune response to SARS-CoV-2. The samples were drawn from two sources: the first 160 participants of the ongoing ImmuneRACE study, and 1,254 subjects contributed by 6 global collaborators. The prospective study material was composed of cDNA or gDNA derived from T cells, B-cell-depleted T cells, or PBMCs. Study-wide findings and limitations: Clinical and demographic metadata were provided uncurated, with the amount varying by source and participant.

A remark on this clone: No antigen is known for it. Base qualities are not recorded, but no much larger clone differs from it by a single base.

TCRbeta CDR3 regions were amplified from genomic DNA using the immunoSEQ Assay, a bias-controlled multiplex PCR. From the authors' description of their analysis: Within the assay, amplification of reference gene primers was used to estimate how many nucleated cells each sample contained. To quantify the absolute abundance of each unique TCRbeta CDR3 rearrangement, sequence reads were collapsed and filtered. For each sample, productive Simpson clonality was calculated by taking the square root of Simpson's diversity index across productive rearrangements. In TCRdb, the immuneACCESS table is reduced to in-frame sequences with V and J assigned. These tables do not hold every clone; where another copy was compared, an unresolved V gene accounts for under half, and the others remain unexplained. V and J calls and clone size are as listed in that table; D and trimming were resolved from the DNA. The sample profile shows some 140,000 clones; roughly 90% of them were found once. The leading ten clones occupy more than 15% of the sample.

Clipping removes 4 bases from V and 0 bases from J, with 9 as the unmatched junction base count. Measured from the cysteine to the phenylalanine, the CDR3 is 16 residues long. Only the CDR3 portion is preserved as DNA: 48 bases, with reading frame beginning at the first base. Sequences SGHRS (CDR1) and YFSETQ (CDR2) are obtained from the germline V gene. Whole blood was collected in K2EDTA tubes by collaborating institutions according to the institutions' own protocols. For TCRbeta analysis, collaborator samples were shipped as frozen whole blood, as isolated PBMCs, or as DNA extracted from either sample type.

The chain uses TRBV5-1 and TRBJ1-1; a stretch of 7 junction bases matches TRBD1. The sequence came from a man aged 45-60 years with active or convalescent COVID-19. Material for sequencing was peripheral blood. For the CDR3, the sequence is CASSRAGGAMNTEAFF. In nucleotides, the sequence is TGCGCCAGCAGCCGAGCAGGGGGAGCTATGAACACTGAAGCTTTCTTT.